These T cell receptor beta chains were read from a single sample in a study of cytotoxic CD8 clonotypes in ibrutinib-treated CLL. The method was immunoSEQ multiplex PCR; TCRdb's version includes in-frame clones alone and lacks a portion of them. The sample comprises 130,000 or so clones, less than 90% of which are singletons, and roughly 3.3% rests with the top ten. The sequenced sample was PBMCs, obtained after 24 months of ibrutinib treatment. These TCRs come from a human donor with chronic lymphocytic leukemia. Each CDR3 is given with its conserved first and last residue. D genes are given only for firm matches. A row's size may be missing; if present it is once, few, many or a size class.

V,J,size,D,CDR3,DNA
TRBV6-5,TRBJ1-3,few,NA,CASSRGVSGNTIYF,TGTGCCAGCAGCAGAGGGGTCTCTGGAAACACCATATATTTT
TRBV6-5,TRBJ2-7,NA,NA,CASSYGVPYEQYF,TGTGCCAGCAGTTACGGGGTCCCCTACGAGCAGTACTTC
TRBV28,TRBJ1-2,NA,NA,CASSLIDRGGGYTF,TGTGCCAGCAGTTTAATCGACCGGGGGGGCGGCTACACCTTC
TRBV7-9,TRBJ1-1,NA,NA,CASSLPPATHEAFF,TGTGCCAGCAGCTTACCCCCGGCGACCCATGAAGCTTTCTTT
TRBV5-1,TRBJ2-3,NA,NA,CASSLGHDTDTQYF,TGCGCCAGCAGCTTGGGGCACGACACAGATACGCAGTATTTT
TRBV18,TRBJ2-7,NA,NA,CASSTLEGTYEQYF,TGTGCCAGCTCCACCCTCGAGGGGACCTACGAGCAGTACTTC
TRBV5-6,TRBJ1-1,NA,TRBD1,CASSSNRGVGTEAFF,TGTGCCAGCAGCTCGAACAGGGGAGTAGGGACTGAAGCTTTCTTT
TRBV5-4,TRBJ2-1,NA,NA,CASSLAVSNEQFF,TGTGCCAGCAGCTTGGCCGTCAGCAATGAGCAGTTCTTC
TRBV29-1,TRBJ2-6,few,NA,CSGFSAISNVLTF,TGCAGCGGCTTTTCTGCGATTTCCAACGTCCTGACTTTC
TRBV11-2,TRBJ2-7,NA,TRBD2,CASSRFGTTNYLSYEQYF,TGTGCCAGCAGCCGTTTCGGGACTACAAATTACTTATCCTACGAGCAGTACTTC
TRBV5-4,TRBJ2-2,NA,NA,CASSRGARRNTGELFF,TGTGCCAGCAGCCGGGGTGCCCGGCGGAACACCGGGGAGCTGTTTTTT
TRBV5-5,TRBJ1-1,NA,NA,CASSFNDLGVEAFF,TGTGCCAGCAGCTTCAACGACCTTGGGGTCGAAGCTTTCTTT
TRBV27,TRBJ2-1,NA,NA,CASSLSPTAYNEQFF,TGTGCCAGCAGTTTATCGCCCACAGCCTACAATGAGCAGTTCTTC
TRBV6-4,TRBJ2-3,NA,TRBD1,CASSPRQGFPDTQYF,TGTGCCAGCAGTCCCCGACAGGGGTTCCCAGATACGCAGTATTTT
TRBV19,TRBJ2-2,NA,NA,CASSPVRTGELFF,TGTGCCAGTAGCCCAGTTCGAACCGGGGAGCTGTTTTTT
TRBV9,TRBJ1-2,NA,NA,CASGGRVYGYTF,TGTGCCAGCGGTGGCCGGGTCTATGGCTACACCTTC